The clone carrying this TCR beta chain was observed a handful of times. Its antigen is still unknown. The sample comes from a study of cytomegalovirus exposure and HLA in healthy donors. The study's findings and limits: Later analysis identified a missense DCLRE1C variant that was linked to TCR beta V- and J-gene trimming.

V shed 5 bases and J 0 bases; nucleotides not matched to a gene: 10. The CDR3 covers 17 residues. Germline V gene data show CDR1 as ENHRY and CDR2 as SYGVKD. The primer mix had 60 Vbeta and 13 Jbeta primers. Assay used: immunoSEQ multiplex PCR; TCRdb lists only in-frame clones, some missing. The table has roughly 190,000 clones, approximately 75% seen once; the top ten hold more than 4.5%. The chain recombines TRBV10-3 with TRBJ2-7; 10 bases map to TRBD2. Input material: PBMCs. The receptor was derived from a man aged 30 to 39 in good health and CMV-seropositive. CDR3 loop: CAISTLAGTASSYEQYF. The CDR3 nucleotides are TGTGCCATCAGTACACTAGCGGGAACCGCCAGCTCCTACGAGCAGTACTTC.